Sequencing of this T cell receptor beta chain was carried out in a study of blood T cell repertoires in COVID-19. Study-wide context: Acute and convalescent COVID-19 specimens originated in the United States, Italy and Spain.

There are 13 residues in the CDR3. V shed 5 bases and J shed 5 bases, with 13 bases lying between them. In the authors' workflow: For nucleated cells, counts were estimated from reference gene primer amplification. Method: immunoSEQ multiplex PCR; TCRdb's copy keeps in-frame clones and lacks some. V and J calls plus clone size are reproduced from that table; the DNA served to infer D and trimming. The data hold more than 150,000 clones, with 80% observed a single time. The chain links TRBV12-3 or TRBV12-4 to TRBJ2-7; D perhaps matches TRBD1 (5 bases). This TCR came from a man aged 55 to 70 with acute or convalescent COVID-19. Sequencing was carried out using peripheral blood. As DNA, the CDR3 is TGTGCCAGCAGTAGGAACAGGTGGAACGAGCAGTACTTC. Translated, it gives CASSRNRWNEQYF.